This T cell receptor (beta chain) appears in the sequencing data of a study of T cells in Graves' hyperthyroidism and ophthalmopathy. This clonotype was seen repeatedly, ten times or more. Regions amplified from RNA transcripts were the TCR beta CDR3 regions. With the HTBI primer set, the TCR CDR3 went through a first round of RT-PCR. One entry per CDR3 protein, called by TCRdb with MiXCR from the multiplex PCR reads. The sample has approximately 620,000 distinct CDR3 sequences, about 14% seen once. From germline, CDR1 is MNHNS and CDR2 SASEGT. This CDR3 is 15 amino acids long. Between the trimmed V and J ends, which lost 5 bases and 4 bases, there was a span of 17 bases.

The rearrangement links TRBV6-1 to TRBJ2-5; possibly TRBD1 for D (6 bases). The sequencing sample was made of blood. The sequence came from a woman aged 30 to 39 with Graves' hyperthyroidism that later progressed to Graves' ophthalmopathy. The CDR3 DNA sequence: TGTGCCAGCAGTTACTCAGGGGTGATCGGAGAGACCCAGTACTTC. This encodes CASSYSGVIGETQYF.